A single sample is the source of the 20 T cell receptor beta chains below, sequenced in a study of T cell repertoires in cytomegalovirus infection. TCRdb fed the reads into MiXCR, producing one record per CDR3 protein. The sample holds about 570,000 distinct CDR3 sequences; almost 40% are singletons and the top ten take around 48%. Antigens for these TCRs are unknown. The source material was cultured PBMCs, sampled from culture after CMV antigen stimulation. The source is a human donor in good health (CMV status not recorded). Some clones in this sample may be carry-over from other donors' samples.

There are a few counts of this clonotype. This rearrangement joins TRBV3-1 to TRBJ2-3; 8 nucleotides agree with TRBD2. Germline loops: CDR1 LGHDT, CDR2 YNNKEL (reference sequence). There are 16 residues in the CDR3. Unmatched junction bases numbered 12, after V lost 5 bases and J lost 5 bases. CDR3 sequence (DNA): TGTGCCAGCAGCTCACGAGCGGGAGCCCCGGTAGATACGCAGTATTTT. It encodes CASSSRAGAPVDTQYF.

J is TRBJ1-3 and V is TRBV5-3, with D possibly TRBD1 on 5 matching bases. Being an ORF, TRBV5-3 has a function that is uncertain. Trimming removed 8 bases from V and 2 bases from J, with 14 bases in between. The CDR3 length is 14 residues. The DNA of the CDR3 is TGTGCCAGCAGCCCCGGCAGGGCTGGAAACACCATATATTTT. Its protein product is CASSPGRAGNTIYF.

The chain uses TRBV7-2 and TRBJ2-7; 11 positions agree with TRBD2. Germline V gene sequence: CDR1 SGHTA, CDR2 FQGNSA. V lost 5 bases to trimming and J lost 2 bases; unmatched junction nucleotides: 2. The CDR3 sequence is 14 residues long. The CDR3 sequence is CASSMGLAAYEQYF. Here the CDR3 DNA reads TGTGCCAGCAGCATGGGACTAGCGGCCTACGAGCAGTACTTC. Full variable domain (missing parts from reference TRBV7-2 and TRBJ2-7): GAGVSQSPSNKVTEKGKDVELRCDPISGHTALYWYRQSLGQGLEFLIYFQGNSAPDKSGLPSDRFSAERTGGSVSTLTIQRTQQEDSAVYLCASSMGLAAYEQYFGPGTRLTVT.

For the CDR3, the DNA is TGTGCCAGCAGCTTAATCGATCGGGTCGAGACCCAGTACTTC. As protein: CASSLIDRVETQYF. V usage is TRBV7-9 and J usage is TRBJ2-5, with no clear D. The germline V gene has CDR1 SEHNR and CDR2 FQNEAQ (reference sequence). With 2 bases removed from V and 5 bases from J, the gap between germline ends came to 12 bases. The CDR3 is made up of 14 amino acids.

The chain employs TRBV7-2 and TRBJ1-1; D might be TRBD1 (5 bases). The V end lost 8 bases, the J end lost 3 bases, and 10 bases lay between the germline ends. The CDR3 runs 12 residues. Germline V gene data show CDR1 as SGHTA and CDR2 as FQGNSA. CDR3 region: CASGPGHTEAFF. CDR3 sequence (DNA): TGTGCCAGCGGACCAGGGCACACTGAAGCTTTCTTT.

This clonotype was recorded a few times. The rearrangement uses TRBV19 and TRBJ1-1, with 12 positions matching TRBD1. J was trimmed by 6 bases and V by 5 bases; bases with no gene match: 7. The CDR3 is 15 amino acids. The germline V gene encodes CDR1 LNHDA and CDR2 SQIVND (reference sequence). The CDR3 DNA sequence: TGTGCCAGTAGTCCCGGGACAGGGGGCCGTTCTGAAGCTTTCTTT. Translation gives CASSPGTGGRSEAFF.

The chain recombines TRBV2 with TRBJ2-5, with 7 bases aligning to TRBD2. This CDR3 contains 12 residues. V dropped 8 bases and J dropped 5; count of bases not matched to a gene: 5. Germline values: CDR1 SNHLY, CDR2 FYNNEI. This chain's CDR3 is CASELALETQYF. CDR3 sequence (DNA): TGTGCCAGCGAACTAGCGTTGGAGACCCAGTACTTC.

This clonotype turned up a few times. The chain has TRBV7-2 and TRBJ1-2; tentative D call: TRBD1 (5 bases). This CDR3 comprises 14 residues. V dropped 5 bases and J dropped 3 bases, with 13 bases sitting between them. Germline CDR1 is SGHTA and CDR2 is FQGNSA. The CDR3 DNA is TGTGCCAGCAGCCCAGGGCTGGGGGACTATGGCTACACCTTC. The encoded protein is CASSPGLGDYGYTF.

The chain carries TRBV20-1 and TRBJ2-1; 8 nucleotides agree with TRBD2. Trimming took 0 bases from V and 3 from J; bases not matched to a gene: 4. Germline assignment: CDR1 DFQATT and CDR2 SNEGSKA (reference sequence). The CDR3 spans 15 residues. The CDR3 sequence is CSAREGTSGYNEQFF. In DNA form, the CDR3 reads TGCAGTGCTAGAGAAGGAACTAGCGGCTACAATGAGCAGTTCTTC.

This chain uses TRBV2 with TRBJ1-4; D gene ambiguous. Germline V gives CDR1 SNHLY, CDR2 FYNNEI. CDR3 length: 14 residues. Trimming stripped 4 bases from V and 8 bases from J, with 14 bases between. In DNA form, the CDR3 reads TGTGCCAGCAGTGCCCGGGCCGCGGAAGAAAAACTGTTTTTT. It yields the protein CASSARAAEEKLFF.

The chain couples TRBV20-1 to TRBJ1-1, with 8 bases aligning to TRBD1. The germline gives CDR1 DFQATT, CDR2 SNEGSKA (reference sequence). With V trimmed by 4 bases and J by 4 bases, 11 bases remained unmatched. This CDR3 is 15 amino acids long. The CDR3 DNA follows: TGCAGTGCTATACTCCCCGCAGGGGGCTCCACTGAAGCTTTCTTT. Residues: CSAILPAGGSTEAFF.

This clonotype has just one count. The genes are TRBV6-5 and TRBJ2-4; D unresolved. CDR3 length: 13 residues. Trimming took 4 bases from V and 10 from J, leaving 14 bases between them. Germline V gives CDR1 MNHEY, CDR2 SVGAGI. CDR3 coding DNA: TGTGCCAGCAGTTTGGCCCCTCTTGGGATTCAGTACTTC. This gives the protein CASSLAPLGIQYF.

This chain uses TRBV5-1 with TRBJ1-2; TRBD1 matches at 11 bases. The V gene end was trimmed by 0 bases and the J gene end by 5 bases; junction bases not matched to a gene: 3. CDR3 length: 15 residues. Germline V lookup: CDR1 SGHRS, CDR2 YFSETQ. The DNA of the CDR3 is TGCGCCAGCAGCTTGGCCGGGACAGGGGGGTATGGCTACACCTTC. Amino acid sequence: CASSLAGTGGYGYTF.

This clonotype has only a few counts. This chain uses TRBV6-1 with TRBJ1-2; D is unclear. The germline V and J ends were trimmed by 7 bases and 2 bases, with 5 bases remaining between them. The CDR3 runs to 11 residues. Germline V CDR1 and CDR2: MNHNS, SASEGT. DNA of the CDR3: TGTGCCAGCAAAGCCAACTATGGCTACACCTTC. It yields the protein CASKANYGYTF.

The rearrangement uses TRBV6-6 and TRBJ2-1; maybe TRBD2 (6 bases). The V end lost 6 bases, the J end lost 5 bases, and 17 bases lay between the germline ends. The germline gives CDR1 MNHNY, CDR2 SVGAGI (reference sequence). The CDR3 has 15 residues. The CDR3 region has the DNA TGTGCCAGCAGGCACGGTCAGCGGGTCGACAATGAGCAGTTCTTC. Translated: CASRHGQRVDNEQFF.

The chain is built from TRBV7-6 and TRBJ2-3; TRBD2 matches 11 bases. The CDR3 is 16 residues long. Germline CDR1 and CDR2: SGHVS and FNYEAQ. Trimming took 5 bases from V and 5 from J; bases not matched to a gene: 9. The CDR3 nucleotides read TGTGCCAGCAGCAGTATAGCGGGAGGGATTTTAGATACGCAGTATTTT. Its protein product is CASSSIAGGILDTQYF.

V usage is TRBV7-9 and J usage is TRBJ1-5, with D possibly TRBD1 on 5 matching bases. This CDR3 has 13 residues. The V gene lost 2 bases and the J gene lost 6 bases, with 8 bases spanning the gap. The V gene's germline CDR1 is SEHNR and CDR2 FQNEAQ (reference sequence). CDR3 DNA: TGTGCCAGCAGCTTACAGGGAACTCAGCCCCAGCATTTT. This codes for CASSLQGTQPQHF. The variable domain in full, with the rest retrieved from reference TRBV7-9 and TRBJ1-5, is DTGVSQNPRHKITKRGQNVTFRCDPISEHNRLYWYRQTLGQGPEFLTYFQNEAQLEKSRLLSDRFSAERPKGSFSTLEIQRTEQGDSAMYLCASSLQGTQPQHFGDGTRLSIL.

This clonotype was recorded a few times. V and J are TRBV28 and TRBJ1-5, with D possibly being TRBD1 (6 bases). The CDR3 runs to 15 residues. The germline V gene encodes CDR1 MDHEN and CDR2 SYDVKM. The germline V and J ends were trimmed by 3 bases and 7 bases, with 16 bases remaining between them. The CDR3 DNA is TGTGCCAGCAGTTTCTACAGGGTGGATAGGCAGCCCCAGCATTTT. It yields the protein CASSFYRVDRQPQHF. Full variable domain (rest looked up from reference TRBV28 and TRBJ1-5): DVKVTQSSRYLVKRTGEKVFLECVQDMDHENMFWYRQDPGLGLRLIYFSYDVKMKEKGDIPEGYSVSREKKERFSLILESASTNQTSMYLCASSFYRVDRQPQHFGDGTRLSIL.

This clonotype turned up a few times. The chain employs TRBV12-3 or TRBV12-4 and TRBJ1-4; no firm D call. V lost 3 bases and J lost 4, with 9 bases in between. The CDR3 extends over 14 amino acids. In nucleotides, the CDR3 is TGTGCCAGCAGTTTCCGGCAAATTAATGAAAAACTGTTTTTT. The encoded protein is CASSFRQINEKLFF.

The table lists this clonotype with a few counts. This rearrangement joins TRBV15 to TRBJ2-1, with D perhaps TRBD1 (6 bases). Germline V gene lookup returns CDR1 LNHNV and CDR2 YYDKDF (reference sequence). Between the trimmed V and J ends, which lost 0 bases and 7 bases, there was a span of 16 bases. The CDR3 runs 16 residues. In DNA form, the CDR3 reads TGTGCCACCAGCAGAGATTGGGGGCACGAGAGAAATGAGCAGTTCTTC. This gives the protein CATSRDWGHERNEQFF.